This section outlines one TCR beta chain sequence together with its context. This sample is drawn from a study of blood T cell repertoires in COVID-19. At the level of the study: Samples came from the United States, Italy and Spain, spanning acute and convalescent COVID-19.

In the study's own analysis: It was from reference gene primer amplification that nucleated cell counts were estimated. The protocol was immunoSEQ multiplex PCR, while the TCRdb copy is restricted to in-frame clones and leaves out a portion. V, J and clone size are those of that table, while D and trimming were read from the DNA. The data contain 400,000 to 450,000 clones, approximately 92% of them seen just once; the ten biggest clones take up 1% to 1.3%. V dropped 2 bases and J dropped 0 bases, with 4 bases sitting between them. This CDR3 has 13 amino acids. Germline loops: CDR1 GTSNPN, CDR2 SVGIG (reference sequence). Cohort 3 donors counted as recovered after two negative PCRs, clearance, or resolved symptoms.

The specimen was PBMCs or T cells enriched from blood (not recorded which). This sequence joins TRBV30 and TRBJ2-2, with D unclear. The source is a man aged 25-45 years who had recovered from COVID-19. In DNA, the CDR3 is TGTGCCTGGAGTCGAGCGAACACCGGGGAGCTGTTTTTT. This translates into CAWSRANTGELFF.